This T cell receptor (beta chain) was obtained from a study of shared T cell receptors in the human thymus. Here immunoSEQ multiplex PCR was the method, and the copy in TCRdb shows in-frame clones only, minus some. This sample carries approximately 660,000 clones, roughly 90% of them seen once, and the ten largest clones take 0.01%. This CDR3 has 16 amino acids. In germline, CDR1 is SQVTM, CDR2 ANQGSEA. The ends lost 4 bases at V and 7 bases at J; junction bases unmatched: 14. These same records also appear under a second study, on human thymus T cells. According to that study: Thymic tissue was derived from resections collected during corrective heart surgery. Thymic and blood repertoires seemed to show skewed V and J gene use. Thymic TCR repertoires of unrelated people reportedly overlapped highly.

Sequenced input: thymocytes. The chain has TRBV29-1 and TRBJ2-1; 9 nucleotides line up with TRBD2. The origin of this receptor is a boy younger than two with a congenital heart defect. The CDR3 sequence is CSVVGVREGVENEQFF. The CDR3 region has the DNA TGCAGCGTTGTGGGTGTGCGGGAGGGGGTGGAGAATGAGCAGTTCTTC.